These 4 T cell receptor beta chains were all obtained from the same sample, sequenced in a study of blood T cell repertoires in COVID-19. The method was immunoSEQ multiplex PCR; TCRdb's version includes in-frame clones alone and lacks a portion of them. The data show some 200,000 clones, with approximately 85% seen just once and about 2.4% held by the top ten. The sample consisted of peripheral blood. Receptors were obtained from a woman between 70 and 85 years old with COVID-19, enrolled during active disease.

The rearrangement links TRBV7-2 to TRBJ2-5; D possibly corresponds to TRBD2 (5 bases). Germline CDR1 and CDR2: SGHTA and FQGNSA. Trimming removed 5 bases from V and 1 base from J, with 14 bases in between. The CDR3 has 15 residues. Written as DNA, the CDR3 is TGTGCCAGCAGCCTACAGCTAGCCCCCCAAGAGACCCAGTACTTC. Encoded protein: CASSLQLAPQETQYF.

The genes are TRBV12-3 or TRBV12-4 and TRBJ2-7; 9 nucleotides match TRBD2. The CDR3 length is 13 residues. V shed 2 bases, J shed 13 bases, and the junction held 9 bases outside the gene matches. The CDR3 protein is CASSLRRGGRLYF. Here the CDR3 DNA reads TGTGCCAGCAGTTTACGGCGGGGGGGCCGTTTATACTTC.

The chain has TRBV6-2 or TRBV6-3 and TRBJ1-1; D uncertain. Germline V lookup: CDR1 MNHEY, CDR2 SVGEGT. The V gene lost 2 bases and the J gene lost 2 bases, with 9 bases spanning the gap. The CDR3 spans 14 residues. In DNA, the CDR3 is TGTGCCAGCAGTTACGTCTCAGTCAACACTGAAGCTTTCTTT. Its protein is CASSYVSVNTEAFF.

The CDR3 coding sequence is TGTGCCAGCAGTAGGGGACAGGGGGAAAATGAGCAGTTCTTC. Its protein product is CASSRGQGENEQFF. The chain has TRBV3-1 (or the pseudogene TRBV3-2) and TRBJ2-1; 11 bases agree with TRBD1. Germline assignment: CDR1 LGHDT and CDR2 YNNKEL (reference sequence). The CDR3 consists of 14 residues. Germline trimming cut 6 bases from V and 7 bases from J; bases unmatched to any gene: 5.